This TCR beta chain stems from a study of cytotoxic CD8 clonotypes in ibrutinib-treated CLL. Across the study: Responses: some 24 partial, 2 complete; after median around 70 months, about 15 stayed remitted, 12 progressed. Points from the study as a whole: Shared public clonotypes were rare, and on treatment they either got smaller or stayed the same. Baseline levels were approached again at progression, after clonality had risen at ibrutinib response.

CDR1 and CDR2 (germline): SGHRS, YFSETQ. The CDR3 sequence is 15 residues long. V lost 4 bases and J 5 bases, leaving 19 bases between the germline ends. On this clone itself: Its antigen remains unidentified.

Method: immunoSEQ multiplex PCR; TCRdb's copy keeps in-frame clones and lacks some. The table shows some 30,000 clones, with around 76% occurring only once. The sample consisted of PBMCs, taken after 36 months of ibrutinib treatment. The source is a human donor with chronic lymphocytic leukemia. The gene calls are TRBV5-1 and TRBJ2-7; D possibly corresponds to TRBD2 (6 bases). The CDR3 DNA follows: TGCGCCAGCAGCGACCCCAGGAGGGGTGGTCACGAGCAGTACTTC. It encodes CASSDPRRGGHEQYF.